This T cell receptor (beta chain) was obtained from a study of T-cell reconstitution after alpha-beta-depleted transplantation in children. Only one count was recorded for this clonotype. The TCRbeta library incorporated unique molecular identifiers. TCRdb independently ran MiXCR on the PCR reads; one entry per CDR3 protein. The sample carries 150,000 to 200,000 distinct CDR3 sequences, about 15% recorded once. V was cut by 2 bases and J by 5 bases, with 12 bases left in between. The CDR3 totals 13 residues. Germline CDR1 is SQVTM and CDR2 is ANQGSEA. This chain connects TRBV29-1 to TRBJ1-1; the D gene is possibly TRBD1 (6 bases). The specimen was PBMCs from the stem cell graft donor, collected from the stem cell graft. This receptor was obtained from a human donor who donated a stem cell graft to a child with acute lymphoblastic leukemia. The CDR3 coding sequence is TGCAGCGTTGAAATAGGGGGGGGGACTGAAGCTTTCTTT. Translated, it gives CSVEIGGGTEAFF.